This TCR beta chain was identified in a study of T cell repertoires in ileal Crohn's disease. This clone was seen only a few times. The antigen is not known. Patients were adults with ileal or ileocolonic Crohn's disease needing resection. Method: immunoSEQ multiplex PCR; TCRdb's copy keeps in-frame clones and lacks some. The sample consists of roughly 7,000 clones, around 72% of them appearing once. General observations from the study: Compared with non-smokers, active smokers at surgery showed more clonal expansions.

Sequencing was done on a sample of ileal tissue. This receptor was obtained from an adult with Crohn's disease.

This chain's CDR3 is CASSQDLTVLDTQYF. The CDR3 nucleotides read TGCGCCAGCAGCCAAGATCTGACAGTCCTAGATACGCAGTATTTT. The chain employs TRBV4-3 and TRBJ2-3; TRBD1 is a possible D gene (5 bases). Germline V gene sequence: CDR1 LGHNA, CDR2 YSLEER. V dropped 0 bases and J dropped 5 bases, with 12 bases sitting between them. The CDR3 extends over 15 amino acids.